This is a list of T cell receptor beta chains from one sample in a study of T-cell reconstitution after alpha-beta-depleted transplantation in children. MiXCR was run by TCRdb on the PCR reads, yielding one entry per CDR3 protein. The data contain about 100,000 distinct CDR3 sequences, approximately 6.9% of them singletons. This specimen consisted of PBMCs, mostly from graft donor cells, obtained 360 days after TCRalphabeta/CD19-depleted stem cell transplant. These receptors were obtained from a male patient under 10 years old who had a stem cell transplant for acute lymphoblastic leukemia, so the T cells may come from the graft donor. CDR3s include the opening cysteine and the closing phenylalanine or tryptophan. D genes are given only for firm matches. Clone size is given for some rows only: seen once, a few or many times, or a class if the clone is expanded.

j_gene: TRBJ1-6
v_gene: TRBV7-2
d_gene: NA
abundance: NA
CDR3aa: CASSFTGLNSPLHF
CDR3nt: TGTGCCAGCAGCTTTACAGGTCTTAATTCACCCCTCCACTTT

j_gene: TRBJ2-3
v_gene: TRBV27
d_gene: TRBD2
abundance: NA
CDR3aa: CASTWRSGGADTQYF
CDR3nt: TGTGCCAGCACCTGGAGGAGCGGGGGGGCAGATACGCAGTATTTT

j_gene: TRBJ2-7
v_gene: TRBV28
d_gene: NA
abundance: many
CDR3aa: CASTSSLRLLTYEQYF
CDR3nt: TGTGCCAGCACTTCCTCCTTAAGGCTACTAACTTACGAGCAGTACTTC

j_gene: TRBJ1-5
v_gene: TRBV12-5
d_gene: TRBD1
abundance: NA
CDR3aa: CASGSGGGQPQHF
CDR3nt: TGTGCTAGTGGCTCAGGGGGAGGTCAGCCCCAGCATTTT

j_gene: TRBJ1-1
v_gene: TRBV29-1
d_gene: NA
abundance: many
CDR3aa: CSVPGAEAFF
CDR3nt: TGCAGCGTTCCCGGGGCAGAAGCTTTCTTT

j_gene: TRBJ2-7
v_gene: TRBV28
d_gene: TRBD1
abundance: many
CDR3aa: CAWSTGTYEQYF
CDR3nt: TGTGCCTGGTCGACAGGGACCTACGAGCAGTACTTC

j_gene: TRBJ1-5
v_gene: TRBV9
d_gene: TRBD1
abundance: many
CDR3aa: CASSYRGLGNQPQHF
CDR3nt: TGTGCCAGCAGCTACAGGGGGCTTGGCAATCAGCCCCAGCATTTT

j_gene: TRBJ2-7
v_gene: TRBV2
d_gene: TRBD2
abundance: many
CDR3aa: CATPRSGSPTNEQYF
CDR3nt: TGTGCCACCCCTCGGAGCGGGAGTCCTACCAACGAGCAGTACTTC

j_gene: TRBJ2-1
v_gene: TRBV5-4
d_gene: NA
abundance: few
CDR3aa: CASSLVPFPLAAKSSYNEQFF
CDR3nt: TGTGCCAGCAGCTTGGTCCCGTTTCCCCTGGCGGCTAAGAGCTCCTACAATGAGCAGTTCTTC

j_gene: TRBJ1-2
v_gene: TRBV11-2
d_gene: TRBD1
abundance: few
CDR3aa: CASSSPRDRANYGYTF
CDR3nt: TGTGCCAGCAGCTCTCCCCGGGACAGAGCTAACTATGGCTACACCTTC

j_gene: TRBJ1-1
v_gene: TRBV4-3
d_gene: NA
abundance: few
CDR3aa: CASSQGPPGATEAFF
CDR3nt: TGCGCCAGCAGCCAAGGGCCCCCTGGGGCCACTGAAGCTTTCTTT

j_gene: TRBJ2-7
v_gene: TRBV7-2
d_gene: NA
abundance: NA
CDR3aa: CASSSRRYEQYF
CDR3nt: TGTGCCAGCAGCTCACGAAGGTACGAGCAGTACTTC

j_gene: TRBJ1-2
v_gene: TRBV28
d_gene: NA
abundance: many
CDR3aa: CASSLQTNYGYTF
CDR3nt: TGTGCCAGCAGTTTACAGACTAACTATGGCTACACCTTC

j_gene: TRBJ2-4
v_gene: TRBV28
d_gene: NA
abundance: NA
CDR3aa: CATLQSGNIQYF
CDR3nt: TGTGCCACCCTCCAGTCCGGAAACATTCAGTACTTC

j_gene: TRBJ1-2
v_gene: TRBV12-3/TRBV12-4
d_gene: TRBD1
abundance: many
CDR3aa: CASSVNRGRGYTF
CDR3nt: TGTGCCAGCAGTGTTAACAGGGGACGAGGCTACACCTTC

j_gene: TRBJ2-7
v_gene: TRBV7-6
d_gene: TRBD1
abundance: NA
CDR3aa: CASSRKGTGPNEQYF
CDR3nt: TGTGCCAGCAGCCGCAAGGGGACAGGGCCCAACGAGCAGTACTTC

j_gene: TRBJ1-5
v_gene: TRBV11-1
d_gene: NA
abundance: many
CDR3aa: CASSLRIAPLISGGDQPQHF
CDR3nt: TGTGCCAGCAGCTTACGAATCGCGCCGCTGATAAGTGGAGGGGATCAGCCCCAGCATTTT

j_gene: TRBJ1-2
v_gene: TRBV10-3
d_gene: TRBD1
abundance: NA
CDR3aa: CAISEGQGRPNYGYTF
CDR3nt: TGTGCCATCAGTGAGGGACAGGGCCGCCCCAACTATGGCTACACCTTC

j_gene: TRBJ2-7
v_gene: TRBV28
d_gene: TRBD1
abundance: many
CDR3aa: CASSFDPDRGYEQYF
CDR3nt: TGTGCCAGCAGTTTTGATCCGGACAGGGGATACGAGCAGTACTTC

j_gene: TRBJ1-1
v_gene: TRBV6-1
d_gene: TRBD1
abundance: NA
CDR3aa: CASLHRGRGYTEAFF
CDR3nt: TGTGCCAGCCTCCATCGGGGCAGGGGGTACACTGAAGCTTTCTTT

j_gene: TRBJ2-3
v_gene: TRBV24-1
d_gene: TRBD1
abundance: many
CDR3aa: CATSDPGTGGLRGTQYF
CDR3nt: TGTGCCACCAGTGATCCTGGGACAGGGGGCCTCAGGGGTACGCAGTATTTT

j_gene: TRBJ1-6
v_gene: TRBV27
d_gene: NA
abundance: many
CDR3aa: CASSLGGNSPLHF
CDR3nt: TGTGCCAGCAGTTTAGGGGGGAATTCACCCCTCCACTTT

j_gene: TRBJ2-4
v_gene: TRBV3-1
d_gene: NA
abundance: few
CDR3aa: CASSQARGGGNIQYF
CDR3nt: TGTGCCAGCAGCCAAGCGCGGGGAGGGGGGAACATTCAGTACTTC

j_gene: TRBJ2-1
v_gene: TRBV12-3/TRBV12-4
d_gene: NA
abundance: many
CDR3aa: CASSLDANSYNEQFF
CDR3nt: TGTGCCAGCAGTTTAGACGCTAACTCCTACAATGAGCAGTTCTTC

j_gene: TRBJ1-2
v_gene: TRBV4-3
d_gene: NA
abundance: NA
CDR3aa: CASSQDLHYGYTF
CDR3nt: TGCGCCAGCAGCCAAGATCTTCACTATGGCTACACCTTC

j_gene: TRBJ2-1
v_gene: TRBV4-2
d_gene: TRBD1
abundance: NA
CDR3aa: CASSQWHRTGENEQFF
CDR3nt: TGTGCCAGCAGCCAATGGCACCGGACAGGGGAGAATGAGCAGTTCTTC

j_gene: TRBJ2-1
v_gene: TRBV10-3
d_gene: TRBD2
abundance: many
CDR3aa: CAISEGTSGRIEQFF
CDR3nt: TGTGCCATCAGTGAGGGGACTAGCGGGAGGATTGAGCAGTTCTTC

j_gene: TRBJ2-7
v_gene: TRBV6-1
d_gene: NA
abundance: many
CDR3aa: CASSPGPRYEQYF
CDR3nt: TGTGCCAGCAGTCCCGGGCCCCGATACGAGCAGTACTTC

j_gene: TRBJ2-7
v_gene: TRBV7-8
d_gene: NA
abundance: NA
CDR3aa: CASTTGTHEQYF
CDR3nt: TGTGCCAGCACAACCGGGACTCACGAGCAGTACTTC

j_gene: TRBJ1-1
v_gene: TRBV29-1
d_gene: NA
abundance: many
CDR3aa: CSTTWNTEAFF
CDR3nt: TGCAGCACCACTTGGAACACTGAAGCTTTCTTT

j_gene: TRBJ2-7
v_gene: TRBV5-5
d_gene: NA
abundance: few
CDR3aa: CASSPGAGTYEQYF
CDR3nt: TGTGCCAGCAGCCCGGGCGCAGGGACCTACGAGCAGTACTTC